Listed below are T cell receptor beta chains from one sample, sequenced in a study of T cells expressing NK-cell markers. TCRdb derives one entry per CDR3 protein from the 5' RACE reads, leaving out DNA. Found here are over 250,000 distinct CDR3 sequences; the top ten clones hold roughly 4.2%. Sequencing was carried out using blood T cells: a sorted CD56 or NKG2C T cell subset, CD4+ or CD8+ T cells, or bulk PBMC T cells (not recorded which). Receptor source: a woman between 18 and 70 years old in good health. CDR3s include the opening cysteine and the closing phenylalanine or tryptophan.

v_call	j_call	cdr3_length	cdr3_aa
TRBV18	TRBJ2-1	15	CASSQTSGRANEQFF
TRBV19	TRBJ2-5	17	CASSMYYGGLVEETQYF
TRBV20-1	TRBJ1-5	15	CSARDSNGKNQPQHF
TRBV12-3/TRBV12-4	TRBJ1-5	14	CASSFWDSNQPQHF
TRBV5-1	TRBJ2-3	16	CASSLAKGLSTDTQYF
TRBV12-3/TRBV12-4	TRBJ1-6	14	CASSAQGRDSPLHF
TRBV5-1	TRBJ2-5	15	CASIFTPSGQETQYF
TRBV5-1	TRBJ1-4	14	CASSLREPNEKLFF
TRBV7-3	TRBJ2-3	18	CASSLRLAGGLSTDTQYF
TRBV20-1	TRBJ2-3	12	CSASDDADTQYF